This T cell receptor (beta chain) was identified in a study of cytomegalovirus exposure and HLA in healthy donors. Amplification used 60 Vbeta primers and 13 Jbeta primers. The authors' processing: Roughly 9.9 million shared chains were among the about 80 million unique TCR beta chains that a later analysis counted. TCRdb's table, derived via immunoSEQ multiplex PCR, lists solely in-frame clones and lacks some. For V, J and clone size, that table is used; D and trimming come from the DNA. This table holds 95,000 to 150,000 clones, 76% found once. The CDR3 is made up of 16 amino acids. Germline V lookup: CDR1 MGHRA, CDR2 YSYEKL. The V and J ends lost 0 bases and 8 bases, in that order; junction bases with no gene match: 8.

The clonotype was recovered from a man between 45 and 60 years old in good health and CMV-seronegative. The specimen was PBMCs. The chain has TRBV4-1 and TRBJ2-1; 9 nucleotides match TRBD2. This CDR3 reads CASSQEAGGRFYEQFF. CDR3 bases: TGCGCCAGCAGCCAAGAGGCGGGGGGGCGTTTCTATGAGCAGTTCTTC.